These 26 T cell receptor beta chains were sequenced from one sample in a study of cytotoxic CD8 clonotypes in ibrutinib-treated CLL. Repertoires were generated with immunoSEQ multiplex PCR, while TCRdb's copy carries only in-frame clones and drops some. The data contain approximately 200,000 clones, around 72% of them singletons. The material sequenced was PBMCs, taken after 24 months of ibrutinib treatment. The receptor source for this set is a human donor with chronic lymphocytic leukemia.

The chain combines TRBV27 with TRBJ2-3; a possible D gene is TRBD2 (5 bases). Between the trimmed V and J ends, which lost 3 bases and 0 bases, there was a span of 19 bases. The CDR3 is made up of 18 amino acids. CDR1 and CDR2 (germline): MNHEY, SMNVEV (reference sequence). Here the CDR3 reads CASSFRTSSAPSTDTQYF. Here the CDR3 DNA reads TGTGCCAGCAGTTTTCGGACTTCGTCGGCGCCAAGCACAGATACGCAGTATTTT.

This clone appeared once. The chain carries TRBV18 and TRBJ2-7; TRBD1 matches at 8 bases. The CDR3 loop spans 15 amino acids. V was pared by 4 bases and J by 0 bases, with 5 bases of the junction left unmatched. Germline V CDR1 and CDR2: KGHSH, LQKENI. CDR3 protein: CASSRDRSISYEQYF. DNA for the CDR3: TGTGCCAGCTCACGGGACAGGTCTATCTCCTACGAGCAGTACTTC.

In its sample, this clone was seen a few times. V and J are TRBV5-1 and TRBJ2-5, with TRBD2 as a possible D gene (5 bases). The germline V gene has CDR1 SGHRS and CDR2 YFSETQ. V was pared by 3 bases and J by 5 bases, with 8 bases between. The CDR3 spans 12 residues. The CDR3, as DNA: TGCGCCAGCAGCTGGTCGGGGGAGACCCAGTACTTC. Protein sequence: CASSWSGETQYF.

This chain uses TRBV6-1 with TRBJ2-1, with TRBD2 matching 11 bases. The CDR3 is 15 residues long. The germline V gene encodes CDR1 MNHNS and CDR2 SASEGT. Trimming took 8 bases from V and 5 from J; bases not matched to a gene: 8. CDR3 residues: CASSTGTSGHNEQFF. The CDR3 DNA follows: TGTGCCAGCTCCACCGGGACTAGCGGACACAATGAGCAGTTCTTC.

This chain uses TRBV19 with TRBJ2-2; TRBD1 is a possible D gene (6 bases). V was cut by 5 bases and J by 8 bases, with 12 bases left in between. The CDR3 length is 13 residues. The germline V gene has CDR1 LNHDA and CDR2 SQIVND (reference sequence). CDR3 bases: TGTGCCAGTAGTGTCAGGGGAACTGGGGAGCTGTTTTTT. Protein: CASSVRGTGELFF. The full variable domain, completed using reference TRBV19 and TRBJ2-2, is DGGITQSPKYLFRKEGQNVTLSCEQNLNHDAMYWYRQDPGQGLRLIYYSQIVNDFQKGDIAEGYSVSREKKESFPLTVTSAQKNPTAFYLCASSVRGTGELFFGEGSRLTVL.

This clone has a single count. The V call is TRBV27, the J call TRBJ2-7, with 7 nucleotides matching TRBD2. Germline lookup yields CDR1 MNHEY and CDR2 SMNVEV (reference sequence). This CDR3 comprises 13 residues. V lost 6 bases, J lost 6 bases, and 8 bases stayed unmatched. The CDR3 DNA is TGTGCCAGCAGAGGCGGACTAGTATCCGAGCAGTACTTC. Protein product: CASRGGLVSEQYF.

This clone was seen more than once but under ten times. The chain employs TRBV5-4 and TRBJ1-1, with D unresolved. From germline, CDR1 is SGHNT and CDR2 YYREEE (reference sequence). The CDR3 is 14 residues long. V was shortened by 0 bases and J by 6 bases, with 12 bases between the two germline ends. CDR3 in DNA: TGTGCCAGCAGCTTGGCTGGTTCACGGTCTGAAGCTTTCTTT. It translates to CASSLAGSRSEAFF.

The rearrangement links TRBV19 to TRBJ1-3; 8 nucleotides agree with TRBD1. The CDR3 extends over 16 amino acids. V lost 2 bases, J lost 0 bases, and 3 bases stayed unmatched. CDR1 is LNHDA and CDR2 is SQIVND in the germline V gene (reference sequence). The CDR3 sequence is CASSIRQGSSGNTIYF. The CDR3 nucleotides read TGTGCCAGTAGTATAAGACAGGGGAGCTCTGGAAACACCATATATTTT.

The DNA of the CDR3 is TGTGCCAGCTCACCGACGACCCCGAGCTCCTACAATGAGCAGTTCTTC. Protein product: CASSPTTPSSYNEQFF. This rearrangement joins TRBV18 to TRBJ2-1; D gene uncertain. Deletions cut 3 bases from V and 0 bases from J, with 12 bases between. Germline V lookup: CDR1 KGHSH, CDR2 LQKENI. This CDR3 region has 16 residues.

This clone appeared a single time. J is TRBJ1-6 and V is TRBV9; D ambiguous. With 2 bases removed from V and 8 bases from J, the gap between germline ends came to 14 bases. CDR1 is SGDLS and CDR2 is YYNGEE in the germline V gene. The CDR3 sequence is 15 residues long. CDR3 sequence (DNA): TGTGCCAGCAGCGTCACAGTGAGCAATGATTCACCCCTCCACTTT. Translating it yields CASSVTVSNDSPLHF.

The chain uses TRBV5-1 and TRBJ2-5; D gene uncertain. The CDR3 consists of 15 residues. Germline-derived CDR1 and CDR2 are SGHRS and YFSETQ. Trimming shortened V by 0 bases and J by 2 bases, and 11 bases separated the two germline ends. As DNA, the CDR3 is TGCGCCAGCAGCTTGGCGGGCAGTTTACAAGAGACCCAGTACTTC. Protein product: CASSLAGSLQETQYF.

The rearrangement joins TRBV6-1 to TRBJ2-2, with 8 bases lining up with TRBD2. V dropped 6 bases and J dropped 5; count of bases not matched to a gene: 8. The CDR3 is made up of 15 amino acids. Germline CDR1 and CDR2: MNHNS and SASEGT. This CDR3 reads CASSLGASGTGELFF. CDR3 DNA: TGTGCCAGCAGCCTGGGGGCTAGCGGGACCGGGGAGCTGTTTTTT.

This chain's CDR3 is CASSEGLFGYTF. CDR3 nucleotide sequence: TGTGCCAGCAGCGAGGGACTTTTTGGCTACACCTTC. This chain uses TRBV11-2 with TRBJ1-2; D might be TRBD1 (5 bases). Germline V gene lookup returns CDR1 SGHAT and CDR2 FQNNGV. The CDR3 extends over 12 amino acids. Between the trimmed V and J ends, which lost 5 bases and 7 bases, there was a span of 11 bases.

The chain combines TRBV10-3 with TRBJ1-2; weak D call: TRBD1 (5 bases). Germline CDR1 and CDR2: ENHRY and SYGVKD. The CDR3 is 13 residues long. Trimming stripped 11 bases from V and 5 bases from J, with 18 bases between. CDR3 in DNA: TGTGCCGCTACACCCGGGACTGATTATGGCTACACCTTC. It encodes CAATPGTDYGYTF.

This chain uses TRBV14 with TRBJ2-7; TRBD1 is a possible D gene (5 bases). The V end was cut by 2 bases, the J end by 4 bases, with 6 bases between. The CDR3 extends over 12 amino acids. CDR1 SGHDN and CDR2 FVKESK come from the germline V gene. Here the CDR3 reads CASSQQGYEQYF. CDR3 bases: TGTGCCAGCAGCCAACAGGGTTACGAGCAGTACTTC. The full variable domain, completed using reference TRBV14 and TRBJ2-7, is EAGVTQFPSHSVIEKGQTVTLRCDPISGHDNLYWYRRVMGKEIKFLLHFVKESKQDESGMPNNRFLAERTGGTYSTLKVQPAELEDSGVYFCASSQQGYEQYFGPGTRLTVT.

The chain couples TRBV7-2 to TRBJ1-4; TRBD1 might be the D (5 bases). The CDR3 contains 14 residues. The germline V gene encodes CDR1 SGHTA and CDR2 FQGNSA. V lost 1 base and J 7 bases, leaving 10 bases between the germline ends. The CDR3 protein is CASSLGGGSEKLFF. The CDR3 nucleotides read TGTGCCAGCAGCTTAGGTGGGGGAAGTGAAAAACTGTTTTTT. Using reference TRBV7-2 and TRBJ1-4 for the parts outside the CDR3, the full variable domain is GAGVSQSPSNKVTEKGKDVELRCDPISGHTALYWYRQSLGQGLEFLIYFQGNSAPDKSGLPSDRFSAERTGGSVSTLTIQRTQQEDSAVYLCASSLGGGSEKLFFGSGTQLSVL.

CDR3 amino acids: CASSPSEMTKFEQYF. CDR3 sequence (DNA): TGTGCCAGCTCACCGTCGGAGATGACCAAATTTGAGCAGTACTTC. J is TRBJ2-7 and V is TRBV18; D is undetermined. V shed 3 bases and J shed 7 bases, with 19 bases lying between them. Germline CDR1 is KGHSH and CDR2 is LQKENI. This CDR3 comprises 15 residues.

This chain joins TRBV2 and TRBJ2-2, with 8 bases that match TRBD2. The CDR3 sequence is 14 residues long. Per the germline V gene, CDR1 is SNHLY and CDR2 is FYNNEI. The J segment lost 1 base and the V segment lost 6 bases, leaving 1 base of the junction unmatched. CDR3 nucleotide sequence: TGTGCCAGCAGAAGCGGGGGGAACACCGGGGAGCTGTTTTTT. This translates into CASRSGGNTGELFF. Together with reference TRBV2 and TRBJ2-2, the CDR3 gives the full variable domain: EPEVTQTPSHQVTQMGQEVILRCVPISNHLYFYWYRQILGQKVEFLVSFYNNEISEKSEIFDDQFSVERPDGSNFTLKIRSTKLEDSAMYFCASRSGGNTGELFFGEGSRLTVL.

V usage is TRBV28 and J usage is TRBJ1-2; 9 positions match TRBD1. Germline CDR1 is MDHEN and CDR2 is SYDVKM. The junction had 10 bases not matched to a gene; V was cut back by 3 bases and J by 2 bases. The CDR3 is made up of 17 amino acids. CDR3 in DNA: TGTGCCAGCAGTTTGTATAACACAGGGGGCAGAAACTATGGCTACACCTTC. It yields the protein CASSLYNTGGRNYGYTF.

V usage is TRBV4-2 and J usage is TRBJ1-3; D unresolved. The CDR3 has 13 amino acids. Germline CDR1 and CDR2: LGHNA and YNFKEQ. Trimming took off 4 bases at V and 4 bases at J, with 8 bases between the two ends. Written as DNA, the CDR3 is TGTGCCAGCAGCCTGCCTGGCGGAAACACCATATATTTT. Translating gives CASSLPGGNTIYF.

The V and J genes are TRBV5-6 and TRBJ2-5; D is undetermined. The germline CDR1 and CDR2 sequences are SGHDT and YYEEEE. Trimming stripped 3 bases from V and 1 base from J, with 13 bases between. This CDR3 is built from 15 residues. Here the CDR3 DNA reads TGTGCCAGCAGCTCCCCCCGGGCCCCCCAAGAGACCCAGTACTTC. Residues: CASSSPRAPQETQYF.

The V and J genes are TRBV6-5 and TRBJ2-1, with D possibly being TRBD1 (5 bases). CDR1 is MNHEY, CDR2 SVGAGI, per germline. Trimming stripped 3 bases from V and 2 bases from J, with 14 bases between. The CDR3 is made up of 16 amino acids. This CDR3 is CASSYIRVLPYNEQFF. As DNA, the CDR3 is TGTGCCAGCAGTTATATCAGGGTTCTCCCCTACAATGAGCAGTTCTTC.

This sequence joins TRBV7-6 and TRBJ2-7, with TRBD1 identical over 8 bases. The CDR3 length is 14 residues. With V trimmed by 1 base and J by 4 bases, 3 bases remained unmatched. CDR1 is SGHVS, CDR2 FNYEAQ, per germline. The CDR3 loop reads CASSLGDRSYEQYF. The CDR3 nucleotides read TGTGCCAGCAGCTTAGGGGACAGGAGTTACGAGCAGTACTTC.

The chain employs TRBV7-9 and TRBJ2-7; 7 bases map to TRBD1. Germline V gene lookup returns CDR1 SEHNR and CDR2 FQNEAQ (reference sequence). This CDR3 has 12 residues. With 5 bases clipped from V and 5 bases from J, the junction kept 3 bases outside the gene matches. The CDR3 coding sequence is TGTGCCAGCAGCCCAGGGGGTCACGAGCAGTACTTC. Translated: CASSPGGHEQYF.

V is TRBV14 and J is TRBJ1-1; 9 nucleotides line up with TRBD1. Germline CDR1 SGHDN, CDR2 FVKESK. V trimming: 4 bases; J trimming: 5 bases; junction bases outside the gene matches: 8. There are 15 residues in the CDR3. CDR3 nucleotide sequence: TGTGCCAGCAGCCTTCGACAGGGGGTAGGGACTGAAGCTTTCTTT. It is translated as CASSLRQGVGTEAFF.

The CDR3 spells CASSQAHRDLPPKQYF. The CDR3 DNA reads TGCGCCAGCAGCCAAGCCCACCGGGACCTACCACCCAAGCAGTACTTC. The rearrangement links TRBV4-1 to TRBJ2-7; TRBD1 or TRBD2 may be the D gene (5 bases each). The CDR3 extends over 16 amino acids. V lost 1 base, J lost 8 bases, and 21 bases lay in between. Germline assignment: CDR1 MGHRA and CDR2 YSYEKL.